These 25 T cell receptor beta chains were all obtained from the same sample, sequenced in a study of T cell responses to AZD1222 COVID-19 vaccine. Sequencing used immunoSEQ multiplex PCR; TCRdb keeps in-frame clones, though not all of them. The data show approximately 140,000 clones, about 90% seen once. The source was peripheral blood, collected 28 days after the second dose of the MenACWY control vaccine. These receptor sequences come from an adult who received the MenACWY meningococcal vaccine as a control.

The chain carries TRBV11-2 and TRBJ2-5, with a possible D match to TRBD2 (6 bases). The CDR3 is made up of 17 amino acids. V was cut by 2 bases and J by 2 bases, with 18 bases left in between. Germline lookup yields CDR1 SGHAT and CDR2 FQNNGV. This chain's CDR3 is CASSLSPAGSRQETQYF. In nucleotides, the CDR3 is TGTGCCAGCAGCTTATCTCCCGCGGGGAGTCGTCAAGAGACCCAGTACTTC.

The chain carries TRBV28 and TRBJ1-4; a possible D gene is TRBD1 (5 bases). Germline assignment: CDR1 MDHEN and CDR2 SYDVKM. The CDR3 extends over 16 amino acids. V lost 4 bases to trimming and J lost 2 bases, with 14 bases between them. The DNA for the CDR3 is TGTGCCAGCAGTTCACAGGCCGCGGGGACTAATGAAAAACTGTTTTTT. It codes for CASSSQAAGTNEKLFF.

V usage is TRBV27 and J usage is TRBJ2-2; 9 bases fit TRBD2. In germline, CDR1 is MNHEY, CDR2 SMNVEV (reference sequence). This CDR3 region has 14 residues. Germline trimming cut 6 bases from V and 3 bases from J; bases unmatched to any gene: 2. DNA for the CDR3: TGTGCCAGCAGACAGCGGGAGGACACCGGGGAGCTGTTTTTT. Translation: CASRQREDTGELFF.

This sequence joins TRBV7-9 and TRBJ1-2; TRBD1 matches 8 bases. CDR1 SEHNR and CDR2 FQNEAQ come from the germline V gene (reference sequence). The CDR3 runs 14 residues. V was clipped by 3 bases and J by 6 bases; unmatched bases: 6. The CDR3 spells CASSFDRGGDGYTF. The CDR3 nucleotides read TGTGCCAGCAGCTTCGACAGGGGAGGCGATGGCTACACCTTC.

The chain employs TRBV28 and TRBJ2-5, with D uncertain. The V end lost 2 bases, the J end lost 7 bases, and 8 bases lay between the germline ends. The CDR3 extends over 12 amino acids. Per germline, CDR1 MDHEN and CDR2 SYDVKM. In nucleotides, the CDR3 is TGTGCCAGCAGTTTAAGGCTAGGGACCCAGTACTTC. Its translation is CASSLRLGTQYF.

Note on this clone: One end of the junction fails to match germline, which may point to a read error. The chain employs TRBV12-3 or TRBV12-4 and TRBJ2-1; 8 bases line up with TRBD1. The CDR3 totals 12 residues. CDR3 DNA sequence: TGTGCCAGCAGTTTAAGTGGGGGACAGGTAATCTTC. It yields the protein CASSLSGGQVIF.

This rearrangement joins TRBV19 to TRBJ2-2; D not resolved. Germline CDR1 reads LNHDA; CDR2 reads SQIVND (reference sequence). The ends were cut back, 6 bases at V and 4 bases at J, with 15 bases in the middle. CDR3 length equals 15 residues. The DNA of the CDR3 is TGTGCCAGTAGCGCACAGCTACTACGCACCGGGGAGCTGTTTTTT. Amino acid sequence: CASSAQLLRTGELFF.

This clone was recorded once. The chain uses TRBV29-1 and TRBJ2-1; D may correspond to TRBD1 or TRBD2 (5 bases each). This CDR3 has 14 amino acids. Looked up from germline, CDR1 is SQVTM and CDR2 is ANQGSEA. V was shortened by 0 bases and J by 1 base, with 7 bases between the two germline ends. The CDR3: CSVEERGSYNEQFF. The DNA of the CDR3 is TGCAGCGTTGAAGAGAGGGGTTCCTACAATGAGCAGTTCTTC.

This chain links TRBV2 with TRBJ2-5; the match to TRBD2 covers 9 bases. The CDR3 loop spans 13 amino acids. The germline CDR1 and CDR2 sequences are SNHLY and FYNNEI. Trimming cost V 7 bases and J 5 bases; bases outside gene matches: 5. The CDR3 loop is CASTLRGGETQYF. CDR3 coding DNA: TGTGCCAGCACCCTGCGGGGGGGGGAGACCCAGTACTTC.

The V call is TRBV29-1, the J call TRBJ1-5; 7 nucleotides match TRBD1. The V gene's germline CDR1 is SQVTM and CDR2 ANQGSEA. CDR3 length: 14 amino acids. Losses at the gene ends were 5 bases for V and 1 base for J; bases not matched to a gene: 5. For the CDR3, the DNA is TGCAGCGTTACAGGGGATGGGAGCAATCAGCCCCAGCATTTT. Protein sequence: CSVTGDGSNQPQHF.

This clone was observed once. This chain uses TRBV7-9 with TRBJ2-7; 9 bases fit TRBD2. CDR3 length: 14 residues. Germline V gives CDR1 SEHNR, CDR2 FQNEAQ (reference sequence). J gave up 2 bases and V 8 bases, and 7 bases lay outside the gene matches. CDR3 protein: CASGRLAVTYEQYF. The CDR3 region has the DNA TGTGCCAGCGGTAGACTAGCGGTAACCTACGAGCAGTACTTC.

The chain links TRBV7-2 to TRBJ2-7; a possible D gene is TRBD1 (5 bases). V was shortened by 5 bases and J by 2 bases, with 13 bases between the two germline ends. There are 14 residues in the CDR3. Germline V gives CDR1 SGHTA, CDR2 FQGNSA. The CDR3 DNA sequence: TGTGCCAGCAGCGCTCAGGGTGGGCCCTACGAGCAGTACTTC. This translates into CASSAQGGPYEQYF. The complete variable domain, with remaining parts taken from reference TRBV7-2 and TRBJ2-7, reads GAGVSQSPSNKVTEKGKDVELRCDPISGHTALYWYRQSLGQGLEFLIYFQGNSAPDKSGLPSDRFSAERTGGSVSTLTIQRTQQEDSAVYLCASSAQGGPYEQYFGPGTRLTVT.

The genes are TRBV18 and TRBJ1-2; 11 bases agree with TRBD1. The CDR3 spans 15 residues. The V gene's germline CDR1 is KGHSH and CDR2 LQKENI. Trimming took 3 bases from V and 4 from J; bases not matched to a gene: 4. CDR3 amino acids: CASSPRDRGSYGYTF. In nucleotides, the CDR3 is TGTGCCAGCTCACCTCGGGACAGGGGGAGCTATGGCTACACCTTC.

The CDR3 coding sequence is TGCGCCAGCAGCTTGGAGGAGATCTCCCGAGAAAAACTGTTTTTT. Residues: CASSLEEISREKLFF. V is TRBV5-1 and J is TRBJ1-4; D gene ambiguous. The V end lost 0 bases, the J end lost 8 bases, and 14 bases lay between the germline ends. CDR1 SGHRS and CDR2 YFSETQ come from the germline V gene. The CDR3 sequence is 15 residues long.

The chain has TRBV30 and TRBJ1-1; 8 nucleotides line up with TRBD1. The CDR3 is 13 amino acids. The V segment lost 7 bases and the J segment 5 bases; nucleotides outside the gene matches: 9. The V gene's germline CDR1 is GTSNPN and CDR2 SVGIG (reference sequence). The CDR3 bases are TGTGCCTCAGAAAACAGGGGGGTGACTGAAGCTTTCTTT. Amino acids: CASENRGVTEAFF.

The V call is TRBV19, the J call TRBJ1-1; D perhaps matches TRBD1 (5 bases). This CDR3 region has 11 residues. The V gene lost 11 bases and the J gene lost 11 bases, with 18 bases spanning the gap. CDR1 LNHDA and CDR2 SQIVND come from the germline V gene (reference sequence). Here the CDR3 reads CASYLGGMAFF. CDR3 nucleotides: TGTGCCTCATACCTGGGGGGGATGGCTTTCTTT.

CDR3 sequence (DNA): TGTGCCAGCAGCCAAGAGCTGGGCCCCTACGAGCAGTACTTC. As protein: CASSQELGPYEQYF. The chain uses TRBV14 and TRBJ2-7; D unresolved. Looked up from germline, CDR1 is SGHDN and CDR2 is FVKESK. The V end lost 0 bases, the J end lost 2 bases, and 8 bases lay between the germline ends. The CDR3 is 14 residues long.

V is TRBV5-4 and J is TRBJ2-2; a weak D match, TRBD1 (5 bases). Trimming removed 4 bases from V and 11 bases from J, with 15 bases in between. CDR1 and CDR2 (germline): SGHNT, YYREEE (reference sequence). This CDR3 has 13 residues. Here the CDR3 reads CASSLDSDRELFF. CDR3 coding DNA: TGTGCCAGCAGCCTCGACAGTGATCGCGAGCTGTTTTTT.

V is TRBV28 and J is TRBJ2-1; D may be TRBD2 (6 bases). Germline lookup yields CDR1 MDHEN and CDR2 SYDVKM. The germline V and J ends were trimmed by 5 bases and 9 bases, with 14 bases remaining between them. The CDR3 has 13 amino acids. The DNA for the CDR3 is TGTGCCAGCAGTGAATACGAGGGAGGTGAGCAGTTCTTC. It is translated as CASSEYEGGEQFF.

V gene TRBV18 combines with J gene TRBJ1-6; a possible D gene is TRBD1 (5 bases). Per the germline V gene, CDR1 is KGHSH and CDR2 is LQKENI. Trimming took 6 bases from V and 9 from J, leaving 27 bases between them. The CDR3 length is 18 residues. CDR3 coding DNA: TGTGCCAGCTCCCCCACCAGGATACCAGGGAAGGGAAGTTCACCCCTCCACTTT. Protein sequence: CASSPTRIPGKGSSPLHF. The whole variable domain, remainder taken from reference TRBV18 and TRBJ1-6, is NAGVMQNPRHLVRRRGQEARLRCSPMKGHSHVYWYRQLPEEGLKFMVYLQKENIIDESGMPKERFSAEFPKEGPSILRIQQVVRGDSAAYFCASSPTRIPGKGSSPLHFGNGTRLTVT.

This chain connects TRBV19 to TRBJ1-5, with D uncertain. This CDR3 is 16 amino acids long. V shed 0 bases and J shed 4 bases, with 13 bases lying between them. CDR1 and CDR2 (germline): LNHDA, SQIVND (reference sequence). CDR3 loop: CASSIEGSGYNQPQHF. The CDR3 DNA follows: TGTGCCAGTAGTATAGAAGGTAGCGGGTATAATCAGCCCCAGCATTTT.

The chain combines TRBV10-3 with TRBJ1-6, with 8 nucleotides matching TRBD1. V gave up 6 bases and J gave up 8 bases; unmatched junction bases: 9. This CDR3 spans 15 amino acids. The V gene's germline CDR1 is ENHRY and CDR2 SYGVKD. The CDR3 bases are TGTGCCATCAGAAATGGACAGGGATCGGATTCACCCCTCCACTTT. Residues: CAIRNGQGSDSPLHF.

The chain combines TRBV3-1 (or the pseudogene TRBV3-2) with TRBJ2-3; D is tentatively TRBD1 or TRBD2 (6 bases each). Trimming left V 4 bases short and J 6 bases short, with 20 bases between. CDR1 is LGHDT and CDR2 is YNNKEL in the germline V gene (reference sequence). The CDR3 covers 16 residues. Here the CDR3 DNA reads TGTGCCAGCAGCCCAGAAGTGGGGGGCGCGGGGGATACGCAGTATTTT. This codes for CASSPEVGGAGDTQYF.

V gene TRBV9 combines with J gene TRBJ2-3, with D hard to call. Per the germline V gene, CDR1 is SGDLS and CDR2 is YYNGEE. Trimming stripped 3 bases from V and 5 bases from J, with 10 bases between. The CDR3 sequence is 13 residues long. The DNA for the CDR3 is TGTGCCAGCAGCGCCGTGGGCCTAGATACGCAGTATTTT. It yields the protein CASSAVGLDTQYF.

This rearrangement joins TRBV2 to TRBJ2-3, with D perhaps matching TRBD1 (5 bases). Germline loops: CDR1 SNHLY, CDR2 FYNNEI. This CDR3 spans 13 amino acids. Trimming removed 3 bases from V and 1 base from J, with 5 bases in between. DNA for the CDR3: TGTGCCAGCAGTGAGGGGCGCACAGATACGCAGTATTTT. Its translation is CASSEGRTDTQYF.